The rows below give T cell receptor beta chains drawn from one sample of a study of T cell responses to AZD1222 COVID-19 vaccine. Produced via immunoSEQ multiplex PCR; TCRdb's table is partial and in-frame only. Among fewer than 110,000 clones listed, 85% to 90% were seen once. The sample in question was peripheral blood, obtained on day 0 of AZD1222 vaccination. The receptors shown here come from an adult in good health. Both conserved end residues are part of each CDR3. A D gene is named only where the DNA matches it firmly. Expanded clones are given a class, and other clones once, few, many or no size at all.

J,size,V,D,CDR3,DNA
TRBJ1-5,NA,TRBV30,NA,CAWSSRTDDQPQHF,TGTGCCTGGAGTTCAAGGACTGACGATCAGCCCCAGCATTTT
TRBJ2-5,NA,TRBV9,TRBD1,CASSEGAQSGETQYF,TGTGCCAGCAGCGAGGGGGCGCAATCGGGAGAGACCCAGTACTTC
TRBJ2-1,NA,TRBV6-1,TRBD1,CASSEEGTGAQGSYNEQFF,TGTGCCAGCAGTGAAGAAGGAACAGGGGCACAGGGCTCCTACAATGAGCAGTTCTTC
TRBJ2-1,once,TRBV29-1,TRBD2,CSVELAGNEQFF,TGCAGCGTTGAACTAGCGGGGAATGAGCAGTTCTTC
TRBJ1-1,NA,TRBV6-5,TRBD1,CASSSLVGDRNTEAFF,TGTGCCAGCAGTTCCCTGGTGGGGGACAGGAACACTGAAGCTTTCTTT
TRBJ2-2,once,TRBV7-9,NA,CASSTGELFF,TGTGCCAGCAGCACCGGGGAGCTGTTTTTT
TRBJ2-3,NA,TRBV19,NA,CASSIAGLDTQYF,TGTGCCAGTAGTATAGCGGGATTGGATACGCAGTATTTT
TRBJ2-7,NA,TRBV5-8,NA,CASSRRAYEQYF,TGTGCCAGCAGCCGGAGGGCCTACGAGCAGTACTTC
TRBJ2-7,few,TRBV7-9,TRBD2,CASSSLIAGLYEQYF,TGTGCCAGCAGCTCACTAATAGCGGGACTCTACGAGCAGTACTTC
TRBJ1-5,NA,TRBV11-2,NA,CASSLDRLGPNQPQHF,TGTGCCAGCAGCTTAGACAGGCTGGGCCCCAATCAGCCCCAGCATTTT
TRBJ1-5,NA,TRBV7-2,TRBD1,CASSLATGTNQPQHF,TGTGCCAGCAGCTTAGCGACAGGGACAAATCAGCCCCAGCATTTT
TRBJ1-1,NA,TRBV10-3,NA,CAISESGRRSSHTEAFF,TGTGCCATCAGTGAGTCTGGGAGGAGATCGTCCCACACTGAAGCTTTCTTT
TRBJ2-6,medium-sized,TRBV2,NA,CASSGTQGEVSGANVLTF,TGTGCCAGCAGTGGTACCCAGGGGGAGGTCTCTGGGGCCAACGTCCTGACTTTC
TRBJ2-3,NA,TRBV28,NA,CASSFGSTDTQYF,TGTGCCAGCAGTTTCGGGTCGACAGATACGCAGTATTTT
TRBJ1-6,NA,TRBV5-6,NA,CASSLVFYNSPLHF,TGTGCCAGCAGCTTGGTGTTCTATAATTCACCCCTCCACTTT
TRBJ2-1,NA,TRBV18,NA,CASSPRSEQGGIDNEQFF,TGTGCCAGCTCACCGCGGTCAGAACAGGGTGGGATTGACAATGAGCAGTTCTTC
TRBJ1-4,few,TRBV28,TRBD1,CASSLGTGRKLFF,TGTGCCAGCAGTTTAGGGACAGGGAGAAAACTGTTTTTT
TRBJ1-3,NA,TRBV7-6,NA,CASSPTGTISGNTIYF,TGTGCCAGCAGCCCAACAGGCACTATCTCTGGAAACACCATATATTTT
TRBJ1-1,NA,TRBV27,NA,CASSLSRLDTEAFF,TGTGCCAGCAGTTTAAGTAGGCTGGACACTGAAGCTTTCTTT
TRBJ2-7,NA,TRBV5-4,NA,CASSSARAGSTVGAYEQYF,TGTGCCAGCAGCTCCGCCCGGGCAGGCTCAACCGTCGGGGCCTACGAGCAGTACTTC
TRBJ1-3,NA,TRBV30,NA,CAWAPIRGSGNTIYF,TGTGCCTGGGCACCGATAAGGGGATCTGGAAACACCATATATTTT
TRBJ1-2,once,TRBV3-1/TRBV3-2,NA,CASSDTASYGYTF,TGTGCCAGCAGCGACACAGCGAGCTATGGCTACACCTTC
TRBJ2-3,NA,TRBV10-3,NA,CAISARGSGSSDTQYF,TGTGCCATCAGTGCTCGGGGGAGCGGGTCGTCGGATACGCAGTATTTT
TRBJ2-1,once,TRBV28,NA,CASKSGARGNEQFF,TGTGCCAGCAAGTCTGGGGCGAGGGGGAATGAGCAGTTCTTC
TRBJ2-3,NA,TRBV6-5,NA,CASKIQETSTDTQYF,TGTGCCAGCAAGATACAGGAGACTAGCACAGATACGCAGTATTTT
TRBJ2-1,NA,TRBV28,TRBD2,CASRRMEREGEGEQFF,TGTGCCAGCAGAAGGATGGAGCGGGAGGGAGAGGGTGAGCAGTTCTTC
TRBJ1-6,NA,TRBV28,NA,CASRSGDSPLHF,TGTGCCAGCCGCAGCGGGGATTCACCCCTCCACTTT
TRBJ1-5,NA,TRBV10-3,NA,CAISEGGGDQPQHF,TGTGCCATCAGTGAGGGCGGAGGTGATCAGCCCCAGCATTTT
TRBJ2-2,few,TRBV7-9,TRBD2,CASSLGTSGSLAGELFF,TGTGCCAGCAGCTTAGGGACTAGCGGGAGTCTCGCCGGGGAGCTGTTTTTT
TRBJ1-4,NA,TRBV4-3,NA,CASSQDRVEKLFF,TGCGCCAGCAGCCAAGACAGGGTTGAAAAACTGTTTTTT
TRBJ1-2,NA,TRBV19,TRBD1,CTSSSTGGGYGYTF,TGTACCAGTAGCTCGACAGGGGGTGGCTATGGCTACACCTTC
TRBJ1-2,NA,TRBV6-1,NA,CASSEVKGGRGYGYTF,TGTGCCAGCAGTGAAGTTAAGGGGGGCAGGGGCTATGGCTACACCTTC
TRBJ2-7,NA,TRBV28,NA,CASTASTYEQYF,TGTGCCAGCACCGCCTCAACCTACGAGCAGTACTTC
TRBJ1-3,NA,TRBV7-3,NA,CASSYRQAGNTIYF,TGTGCCAGCAGCTACAGACAGGCTGGAAACACCATATATTTT
TRBJ1-1,NA,TRBV6-5,TRBD1,CASSYSYTGTVTFF,TGTGCCAGCAGTTACTCGTATACCGGGACAGTTACTTTCTTT
TRBJ2-1,NA,TRBV7-9,NA,CASSRRDSSYNEQFF,TGTGCCAGCAGCCGCCGGGACTCTTCCTACAATGAGCAGTTCTTC
TRBJ1-5,few,TRBV3-1/TRBV3-2,NA,CASPRTPYSNQPQHF,TGTGCCAGCCCCCGGACACCTTATAGCAATCAGCCCCAGCATTTT
TRBJ2-3,NA,TRBV27,NA,CASPYRAGSTDTQYF,TGTGCCAGCCCGTACAGGGCAGGTAGCACAGATACGCAGTATTTT
TRBJ2-7,NA,TRBV28,NA,CASRGTGDYEQYF,TGTGCCAGCAGAGGGACTGGCGACTACGAGCAGTACTTC
TRBJ2-3,NA,TRBV2,TRBD2,CAILGLAGGTDTQYF,TGTGCCATCCTAGGACTAGCGGGAGGGACAGATACGCAGTATTTT
TRBJ2-7,NA,TRBV19,NA,CASSIAATYEQYF,TGTGCCAGTAGTATTGCGGCTACCTACGAGCAGTACTTC
TRBJ2-1,NA,TRBV7-3,NA,CASSLMASSHEQFF,TGTGCCAGCAGCTTAATGGCTAGCAGCCATGAGCAGTTCTTC
TRBJ1-2,few,TRBV2,TRBD1,CASTDRDRGRRYGYTF,TGTGCCAGCACTGACCGGGACAGGGGGCGGAGGTATGGCTACACCTTC
TRBJ1-1,NA,TRBV13,NA,CASSLPGTEAFF,TGTGCCAGCAGCCTTCCCGGGACCGAAGCTTTCTTT
TRBJ2-7,once,TRBV19,TRBD2,CASSPTRRASGRVGRDEQYF,TGTGCCAGTAGTCCAACGCGGCGGGCTAGCGGGAGAGTGGGTCGGGACGAGCAGTACTTC
TRBJ2-7,NA,TRBV5-6,NA,CASSLGYEQYF,TGTGCCAGCAGCTTGGGATACGAGCAGTACTTC
TRBJ1-2,NA,TRBV5-8,NA,CASSFLNYGYTF,TGTGCCAGCAGCTTCTTGAACTATGGCTACACCTTC
TRBJ2-3,NA,TRBV7-9,NA,CASSQSGLGTDTQYF,TGTGCCAGCAGCCAGAGTGGGCTGGGTACAGATACGCAGTATTTT
TRBJ2-1,NA,TRBV2,NA,CASSINIYNEQFF,TGTGCCAGCAGTATCAACATATACAATGAGCAGTTCTTC
TRBJ1-6,NA,TRBV30,TRBD1,CAWSVRAGTGGVSPLHF,TGTGCCTGGAGTGTACGGGCAGGGACAGGGGGCGTTTCACCCCTCCACTTT
TRBJ1-1,NA,TRBV3-1/TRBV3-2,TRBD1,CASSQPTGLIEAFF,TGTGCCAGCAGCCAACCGACAGGGTTAATTGAAGCTTTCTTT
TRBJ2-5,NA,TRBV5-3,NA,CARRRAETQYF,TGTGCCAGAAGAAGGGCAGAGACCCAGTACTTC
TRBJ2-7,once,TRBV7-2,NA,CASSLGGAMSSEQYF,TGTGCCAGCAGCTTAGGGGGGGCTATGTCTAGCGAGCAGTACTTC
TRBJ1-6,once,TRBV28,NA,CASSRVMPNSPLHF,TGTGCCAGCAGCCGCGTTATGCCCAATTCACCCCTCCACTTT
TRBJ2-2,NA,TRBV3-1/TRBV3-2,NA,CASSRGLIRGELFF,TGTGCCAGCAGCCGGGGCCTGATACGCGGGGAGCTGTTTTTT
TRBJ2-7,NA,TRBV4-3,TRBD2,CASSQHPSGRAENEQYF,TGCGCCAGCAGCCAACATCCCAGTGGGAGGGCCGAGAACGAGCAGTACTTC
TRBJ2-2,NA,TRBV28,TRBD1,CASSLVGTADTGELFF,TGTGCCAGCAGTTTGGTTGGGACAGCTGACACCGGGGAGCTGTTTTTT
TRBJ1-2,NA,TRBV4-3,NA,CASSQDRGQNYGYTF,TGCGCCAGCAGCCAAGATCGAGGGCAGAACTATGGCTACACCTTC
TRBJ1-5,NA,TRBV5-1,NA,CASSPNPDGNQPQHF,TGCGCCAGCAGCCCGAACCCGGACGGCAATCAGCCCCAGCATTTT